These T cell receptor beta chains were read from a single sample in a study of cytomegalovirus exposure and HLA in healthy donors. Profiling relied on immunoSEQ multiplex PCR, and the TCRdb table lists in-frame clones only, not all of them. The profile shows around 150,000 clones, 80% of them singletons. The source material was PBMCs. Source of these receptors: a woman aged 35 to 49 in good health and CMV-seronegative. CDR3s include the opening cysteine and the closing phenylalanine or tryptophan. Each record gives: clone size, V gene, J gene, D gene, CDR3 protein, CDR3 DNA. The D gene is left open where the match is weak. The size of a clone is reported for some rows only, either as once, few or many, or as a class for expanded clones.

-,TRBV6-1,TRBJ2-5,-,CAHRTGKGFREAQYF,TGTGCCCATCGGACAGGGAAAGGGTTTCGGGAGGCCCAGTACTTC
once,TRBV6-5,TRBJ2-7,TRBD2,CASSPSGRAYEQYF,TGTGCCAGCAGCCCTAGCGGGAGGGCCTACGAGCAGTACTTC
-,TRBV13,TRBJ2-7,-,CASSQKQGSYEQYF,TGTGCCAGCAGCCAAAAACAGGGTTCCTACGAGCAGTACTTC
-,TRBV7-2,TRBJ2-7,TRBD2,CASSLEAGGVPYEQYF,TGTGCCAGCAGCTTAGAGGCGGGGGGCGTTCCCTACGAGCAGTACTTC
-,TRBV4-3,TRBJ2-6,TRBD2,CASSQGYVGAGVSGANVLTF,TGCGCCAGCAGCCAAGGGTATGTAGGGGCGGGAGTCTCTGGGGCCAACGTCCTGACTTTC
-,TRBV7-2,TRBJ2-5,-,CASSLDYSGTQYF,TGTGCCAGCAGCTTAGATTACTCTGGGACCCAGTACTTC
-,TRBV7-3,TRBJ2-2,-,CASSLGGLLGGELFF,TGTGCCAGCAGCTTGGGCGGACTCCTCGGCGGGGAGCTGTTTTTT
-,TRBV19,TRBJ2-2,TRBD2,CASSILAGTGELFF,TGTGCCAGTAGTATACTAGCGGGGACCGGGGAGCTGTTTTTT
-,TRBV4-3,TRBJ2-6,-,CASSQSRNGVSGANVLTF,TGCGCCAGCAGCCAAAGTCGAAACGGGGTTTCTGGGGCCAACGTCCTGACTTTC
-,TRBV28,TRBJ1-2,TRBD1,CAVHPQGAYGYTF,TGTGCCGTACACCCTCAGGGGGCGTATGGCTACACCTTC
few,TRBV5-1,TRBJ1-1,TRBD1,CASSPGQGAAEAFF,TGCGCCAGCAGCCCGGGACAGGGGGCGGCTGAAGCTTTCTTT
-,TRBV30,TRBJ1-3,TRBD1,CAWNRGDSGNTIYF,TGTGCCTGGAACAGGGGGGACTCTGGAAACACCATATATTTT
once,TRBV7-9,TRBJ2-4,-,CASSFGLKTSFAKNIQYF,TGTGCCAGCAGCTTCGGCCTGAAAACTAGTTTCGCCAAAAACATTCAGTACTTC
-,TRBV11-3,TRBJ2-5,TRBD1,CASSLDRETGSRETQYF,TGTGCCAGCAGCTTAGATCGAGAGACAGGGTCTCGAGAGACCCAGTACTTC
-,TRBV7-2,TRBJ2-1,-,CASSVRLGVSYNEQFF,TGTGCCAGCAGCGTCAGACTAGGTGTCTCCTACAATGAGCAGTTCTTC
-,TRBV15,TRBJ1-2,-,CATSIRTVNYGYTF,TGTGCCACCAGCATAAGGACAGTTAACTATGGCTACACCTTC
-,TRBV19,TRBJ2-5,-,CASSPLGADETQYF,TGTGCCAGTAGTCCTCTGGGAGCTGATGAGACCCAGTACTTC
once,TRBV23-1,TRBJ2-4,TRBD1,CASSQSDEGATAKNIQYF,TGCGCCAGCAGTCAATCTGACGAGGGGGCGACAGCCAAAAACATTCAGTACTTC
-,TRBV5-1,TRBJ2-3,TRBD2,CASSLLAGGATDTQYF,TGCGCCAGCAGCTTACTAGCGGGGGGGGCTACAGATACGCAGTATTTT
-,TRBV27,TRBJ1-1,-,CASSFRGTEAFF,TGTGCCAGCAGTTTTCGGGGGACTGAAGCTTTCTTT
-,TRBV18,TRBJ1-5,TRBD1,CASSRQGWGNQPQHF,TGTGCCAGCTCCCGACAGGGATGGGGCAATCAGCCCCAGCATTTT
-,TRBV19,TRBJ2-4,TRBD1,CASSHTTGQGNIQYF,TGTGCCAGTAGTCATACTACGGGACAGGGGAACATTCAGTACTTC
-,TRBV30,TRBJ1-6,-,CAWSSGGYNSPLHF,TGTGCCTGGAGTTCCGGGGGCTATAATTCACCCCTCCACTTT
-,TRBV10-2,TRBJ2-1,TRBD2,CASAAGTSGGNEQFF,TGCGCCAGCGCAGCCGGGACTAGCGGAGGAAATGAGCAGTTCTTC
-,TRBV19,TRBJ1-1,-,CASSSQANTEAFF,TGTGCCAGTAGTTCTCAAGCGAACACTGAAGCTTTCTTT
few,TRBV5-1,TRBJ2-7,TRBD1,CASSLEVGGGYEQYF,TGCGCCAGCAGCTTGGAAGTAGGGGGCGGTTACGAGCAGTACTTC
-,TRBV6-1,TRBJ2-5,TRBD1,CASSVLQGVAETQYF,TGTGCCAGCAGTGTCCTACAGGGGGTAGCTGAGACCCAGTACTTC
-,TRBV5-6,TRBJ2-7,-,CASSLGLNEQYF,TGTGCCAGCAGCCTGGGACTCAACGAGCAGTACTTC
-,TRBV7-2,TRBJ2-3,TRBD2,CASSLASAGGHPDTQYF,TGTGCCAGCAGCTTAGCGTCGGCGGGGGGGCACCCAGATACGCAGTATTTT
-,TRBV20-1,TRBJ2-3,-,CSARGSGGQYF,TGCAGTGCGAGAGGGTCCGGGGGGCAGTATTTT
few,TRBV2,TRBJ2-1,TRBD2,CASRRLAGGGSSYNEQFF,TGTGCCAGCAGAAGACTAGCGGGGGGGGGATCCTCCTACAATGAGCAGTTCTTC
-,TRBV12-5,TRBJ2-2,-,CASGLILQAGELFF,TGTGCTAGTGGTTTGATACTACAGGCCGGGGAGCTGTTTTTT
-,TRBV29-1,TRBJ2-5,TRBD1,CSTRQGKETQYF,TGCAGCACGAGACAGGGAAAGGAGACCCAGTACTTC
-,TRBV5-4,TRBJ2-7,-,CASSLTVPTGEQYF,TGTGCCAGCAGCTTGACAGTACCTACGGGGGAGCAGTACTTC
-,TRBV5-5,TRBJ1-1,TRBD1,CASSWTGGEVEAFF,TGTGCCAGCAGCTGGACAGGGGGTGAAGTTGAAGCTTTCTTT
once,TRBV6-5,TRBJ1-5,-,CASGQFNQPQHF,TGTGCCAGCGGTCAGTTCAATCAGCCCCAGCATTTT
-,TRBV11-1,TRBJ2-5,TRBD2,CASSPASGKETQYF,TGTGCCAGCAGCCCAGCTAGCGGCAAAGAGACCCAGTACTTC
-,TRBV19,TRBJ1-2,-,CASSIGGQPYGYTF,TGTGCCAGTAGTATAGGAGGACAGCCCTATGGCTACACCTTC
-,TRBV19,TRBJ1-4,-,CASSFGGGLNEKLFF,TGTGCCAGTAGTTTCGGCGGGGGTTTAAATGAAAAACTGTTTTTT
-,TRBV4-3,TRBJ2-3,-,CASSQVAGRGDTQYF,TGCGCCAGCAGCCAAGTGGCGGGGCGCGGGGATACGCAGTATTTT
once,TRBV7-6,TRBJ2-2,-,CASSLGTSTGELFF,TGTGCCAGCAGCTTGGGTACTAGTACCGGGGAGCTGTTTTTT
-,TRBV4-2,TRBJ2-7,TRBD2,CASGRGGGDSYEQYF,TGTGCCAGCGGACGGGGCGGGGGTGACTCCTACGAGCAGTACTTC
-,TRBV25-1,TRBJ2-4,-,CASSEQGPGGIQYF,TGTGCCAGCAGTGAACAGGGGCCAGGAGGCATTCAGTACTTC
-,TRBV7-8,TRBJ1-4,-,CASSPRGGDEKLFF,TGTGCCAGCAGCCCCCGCGGTGGAGATGAAAAACTGTTTTTT
-,TRBV4-1,TRBJ1-6,TRBD1,CASSQDQTGGSRSPLHF,TGCGCCAGCAGCCAAGATCAGACAGGGGGCTCCCGCTCACCCCTCCACTTT
few,TRBV6-1,TRBJ1-2,-,CASSPLGGSYGYTF,TGTGCCAGCAGTCCCCTGGGGGGTTCCTATGGCTACACCTTC
-,TRBV7-2,TRBJ2-2,-,CASSLIRTVNTGELFF,TGTGCCAGCAGCCTTATAAGGACAGTGAACACCGGGGAGCTGTTTTTT
-,TRBV7-2,TRBJ2-5,TRBD1,CASSLRTGGLGETQYF,TGTGCCAGCAGCTTAAGGACAGGGGGCCTCGGGGAGACCCAGTACTTC
few,TRBV7-8,TRBJ1-4,TRBD1,CASSNPDRGGEKLFF,TGTGCCAGCAGCAACCCGGACAGGGGTGGTGAAAAACTGTTTTTT
-,TRBV4-3,TRBJ2-1,-,CASSQGGGAFSYNEQFF,TGCGCCAGCAGCCAAGGGGGCGGGGCCTTCTCCTACAATGAGCAGTTCTTC
-,TRBV28,TRBJ2-4,-,CASNGGGPKNSQYF,TGTGCCAGCAATGGGGGGGGCCCCAAAAACAGTCAGTACTTC
once,TRBV7-9,TRBJ2-5,TRBD2,CASSPGGGGQETQYF,TGTGCCAGCAGCCCTGGCGGGGGGGGCCAAGAGACCCAGTACTTC
-,TRBV15,TRBJ2-1,-,CATSRDGPEQFF,TGTGCCACCAGCAGAGATGGGCCGGAGCAGTTCTTC
-,TRBV28,TRBJ2-7,TRBD2,CASSLWTSGSVYEQYF,TGTGCCAGCAGCTTATGGACTAGCGGGAGTGTCTACGAGCAGTACTTC
-,TRBV7-2,TRBJ2-7,TRBD2,CASSLVTSGQFYEQYF,TGTGCCAGCAGCCTCGTCACTAGCGGACAGTTTTACGAGCAGTACTTC
-,TRBV19,TRBJ1-5,-,CASSMRQGIQPQHF,TGTGCCAGTAGTATGCGGCAGGGGATTCAGCCCCAGCATTTT
-,TRBV15,TRBJ1-1,-,CATSSEVALNTEAFF,TGTGCCACCAGCAGCGAAGTAGCCTTGAACACTGAAGCTTTCTTT